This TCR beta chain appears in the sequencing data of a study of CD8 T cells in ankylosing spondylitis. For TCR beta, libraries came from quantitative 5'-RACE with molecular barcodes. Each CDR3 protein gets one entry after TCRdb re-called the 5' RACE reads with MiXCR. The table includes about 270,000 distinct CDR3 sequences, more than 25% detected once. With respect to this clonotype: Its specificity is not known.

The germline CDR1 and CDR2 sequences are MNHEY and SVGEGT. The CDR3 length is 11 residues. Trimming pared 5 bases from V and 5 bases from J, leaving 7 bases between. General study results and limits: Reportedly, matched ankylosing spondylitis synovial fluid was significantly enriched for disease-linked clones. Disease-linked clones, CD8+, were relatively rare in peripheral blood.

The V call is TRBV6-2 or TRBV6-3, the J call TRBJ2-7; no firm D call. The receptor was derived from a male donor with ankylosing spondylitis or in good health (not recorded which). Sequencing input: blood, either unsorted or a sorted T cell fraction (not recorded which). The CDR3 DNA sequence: TGTGCCAGCAGTACCCGGAACGAGCAGTACTTC. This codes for CASSTRNEQYF.